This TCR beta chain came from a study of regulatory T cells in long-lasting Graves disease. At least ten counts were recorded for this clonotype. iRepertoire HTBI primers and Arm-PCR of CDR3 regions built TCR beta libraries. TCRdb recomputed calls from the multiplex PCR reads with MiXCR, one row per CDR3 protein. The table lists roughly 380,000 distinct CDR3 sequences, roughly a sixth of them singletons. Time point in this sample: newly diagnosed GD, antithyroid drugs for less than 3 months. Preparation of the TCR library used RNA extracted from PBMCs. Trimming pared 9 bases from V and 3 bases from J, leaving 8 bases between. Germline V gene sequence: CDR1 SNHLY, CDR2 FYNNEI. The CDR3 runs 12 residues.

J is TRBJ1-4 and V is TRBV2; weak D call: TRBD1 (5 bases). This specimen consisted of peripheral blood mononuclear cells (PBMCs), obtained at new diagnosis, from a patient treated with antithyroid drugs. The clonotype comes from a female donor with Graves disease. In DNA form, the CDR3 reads TGTGCCAGAGGGACGGCTAATGAAAAACTGTTTTTT. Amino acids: CARGTANEKLFF.